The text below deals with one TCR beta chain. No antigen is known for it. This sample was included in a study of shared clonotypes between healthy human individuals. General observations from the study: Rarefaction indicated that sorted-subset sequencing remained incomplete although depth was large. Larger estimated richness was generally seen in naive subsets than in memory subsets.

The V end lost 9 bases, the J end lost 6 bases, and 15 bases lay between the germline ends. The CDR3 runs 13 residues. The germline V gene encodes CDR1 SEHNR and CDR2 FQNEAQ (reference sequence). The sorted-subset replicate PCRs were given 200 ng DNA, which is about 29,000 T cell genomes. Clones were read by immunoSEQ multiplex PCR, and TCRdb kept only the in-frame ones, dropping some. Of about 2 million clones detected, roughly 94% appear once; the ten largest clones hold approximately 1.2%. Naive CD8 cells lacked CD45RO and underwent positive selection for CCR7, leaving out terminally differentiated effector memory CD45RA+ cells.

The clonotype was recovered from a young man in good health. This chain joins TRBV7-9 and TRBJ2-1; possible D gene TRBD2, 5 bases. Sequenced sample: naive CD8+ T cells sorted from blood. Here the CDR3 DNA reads TGTGCCAGTAGCGCACCCGGCAGCAATGAGCAGTTCTTC. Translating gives CASSAPGSNEQFF. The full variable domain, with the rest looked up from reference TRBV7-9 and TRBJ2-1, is DTGVSQNPRHKITKRGQNVTFRCDPISEHNRLYWYRQTLGQGPEFLTYFQNEAQLEKSRLLSDRFSAERPKGSFSTLEIQRTEQGDSAMYLCASSAPGSNEQFFGPGTRLTVL.